This note documents a single TCR beta chain sequence. These data originate in a study of blood T cell repertoires in COVID-19. At the level of the study: Donors in the United States, Italy and Spain gave samples during acute or convalescent COVID-19.

In the authors' methods: Reference gene primer amplification yielded estimated nucleated cell counts. Some clones are missing from TCRdb's copy, which holds only in-frame ones; the method was immunoSEQ multiplex PCR. V and J calls and clone size come straight from that table; D and trimming were deduced from the DNA. The table records some 97,000 clones, roughly 85% of them present only once. Enrolled through a virtual design, the participants were between about 18 and 89 years of age and came from about two dozen US areas. J was trimmed by 4 bases and V by 3 bases; bases with no gene match: 8. Germline V lookup: CDR1 SEHNR, CDR2 FQNEAQ (reference sequence). This CDR3 has 15 residues.

The TCR comes from a woman in her fifties or sixties who had recovered from COVID-19. The source material was PBMCs or T cells enriched from blood (not recorded which). The chain carries TRBV7-9 and TRBJ1-1, with 7 bases aligning to TRBD1. In nucleotides, the CDR3 is TGTGCCAGCAGCTTCGGGCAGGGGGGTTTCACTGAAGCTTTCTTT. Protein sequence: CASSFGQGGFTEAFF.